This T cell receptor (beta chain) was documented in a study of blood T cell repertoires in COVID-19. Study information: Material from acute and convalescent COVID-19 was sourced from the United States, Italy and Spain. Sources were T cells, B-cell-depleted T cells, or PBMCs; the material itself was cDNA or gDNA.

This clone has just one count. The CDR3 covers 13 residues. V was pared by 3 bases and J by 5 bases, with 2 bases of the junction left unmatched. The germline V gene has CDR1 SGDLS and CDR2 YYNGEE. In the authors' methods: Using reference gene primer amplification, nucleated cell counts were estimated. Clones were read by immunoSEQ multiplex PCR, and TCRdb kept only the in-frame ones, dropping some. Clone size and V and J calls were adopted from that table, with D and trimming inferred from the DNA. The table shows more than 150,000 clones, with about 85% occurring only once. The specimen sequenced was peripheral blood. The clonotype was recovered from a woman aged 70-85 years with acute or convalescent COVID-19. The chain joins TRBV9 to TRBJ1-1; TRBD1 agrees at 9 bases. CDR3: CASSEGTGTEAFF. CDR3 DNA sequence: TGTGCCAGCAGCGAGGGGACAGGGACTGAAGCTTTCTTT.